This T cell receptor beta chain was identified in a study of Graves' ophthalmopathy and Graves' hyperthyroidism. Across the whole study: No treatment had been given when peripheral blood was collected at initial diagnosis.

In germline, CDR1 is SGDLS, CDR2 YYNGEE. The V gene end was trimmed by 5 bases and the J gene end by 6 bases; junction bases not matched to a gene: 7. This CDR3 is built from 14 residues. The TCR beta CDR3 regions underwent amplification from RNA transcripts. Scientists carried out first-round RT-PCR using HTBI primers and then a second-round multiplex PCR. MiXCR, applied by TCRdb to the multiplex PCR reads, yields one record per CDR3 protein. The table lists about 400,000 distinct CDR3 sequences, over 15% of them singletons, with about 7.3% in the top ten. Uncontrolled infections, pregnancy, lactation or other autoimmune diseases led to patient exclusion. PBMCs had their origin in fresh peripheral blood (roughly 9.3 ml).

This chain joins TRBV9 and TRBJ2-2; TRBD1 matches 7 bases. The sequence was collected from a woman aged 18-29 years with stable Graves' hyperthyroidism. The specimen was peripheral blood. DNA for the CDR3: TGTGCCAGCAGTAATCCAGGGGGTTCCGGGGAGCTGTTTTTT. This codes for CASSNPGGSGELFF.